This passage covers 5 T cell receptor beta chains from one sample sequenced in a study of cytomegalovirus exposure and HLA in healthy donors. The PCR employed 60 Vbeta primers together with 13 Jbeta primers. Repertoires were generated with immunoSEQ multiplex PCR, while TCRdb's copy carries only in-frame clones and drops some. The sample includes about 150,000 clones, about three quarters of them seen just once. The material sequenced was PBMCs. Receptors were obtained from a male donor in good health and CMV-seronegative.

The chain combines TRBV7-9 with TRBJ1-2; 7 nucleotides match TRBD1. The V gene's germline CDR1 is SEHNR and CDR2 FQNEAQ (reference sequence). The CDR3 loop spans 12 amino acids. V was clipped by 5 bases and J by 4 bases; unmatched bases: 1. CDR3 residues: CASSPGGYGYTF. Written as DNA, the CDR3 is TGTGCCAGCAGCCCAGGGGGCTATGGCTACACCTTC. Looking up the rest from reference TRBV7-9 and TRBJ1-2 gives the full variable domain: DTGVSQNPRHKITKRGQNVTFRCDPISEHNRLYWYRQTLGQGPEFLTYFQNEAQLEKSRLLSDRFSAERPKGSFSTLEIQRTEQGDSAMYLCASSPGGYGYTFGSGTRLTVV.

This clone has just a few counts. The CDR3 nucleotides read TGTGCCAGCAGCTCGGGACATAGGAACACTGAAGCTTTCTTT. Protein sequence: CASSSGHRNTEAFF. J is TRBJ1-1 and V is TRBV7-8; D is perhaps TRBD1 (6 bases). There are 14 residues in the CDR3. Trimming left V 4 bases short and J 1 base short, with 10 bases between. The germline CDR1 and CDR2 sequences are SGHVS and FQNEAQ.

The CDR3 sequence is CATSRGWGGYEQYF. CDR3 nucleotide sequence: TGTGCCACCAGCAGAGGCTGGGGGGGGTACGAGCAGTACTTC. V usage is TRBV15 and J usage is TRBJ2-7; 7 nucleotides line up with TRBD2. With 1 base clipped from V and 4 bases from J, the junction kept 4 bases outside the gene matches. The length of the CDR3 is 14 residues. From germline, CDR1 is LNHNV and CDR2 YYDKDF (reference sequence).

The rearrangement uses TRBV2 and TRBJ1-1; 9 bases line up with TRBD1. The CDR3 totals 16 residues. Germline trimming cut 5 bases from V and 4 bases from J; bases unmatched to any gene: 11. Germline values: CDR1 SNHLY, CDR2 FYNNEI. As DNA, the CDR3 is TGTGCCAGCAGTTCCAGGCGGACAGGGGAGGGCACTGAAGCTTTCTTT. Translated: CASSSRRTGEGTEAFF.

The chain has TRBV9 and TRBJ1-1; 8 bases map to TRBD1. CDR1 and CDR2 (germline): SGDLS, YYNGEE. V lost 4 bases, J lost 1 base, and 9 bases stayed unmatched. The CDR3 covers 16 residues. The CDR3 nucleotides are TGTGCCAGCAGCCTAACGACAGGGGCGGGGAACACTGAAGCTTTCTTT. Translation gives CASSLTTGAGNTEAFF.